These 32 T cell receptor beta chains were sequenced from one sample in a study of T cell clonotyping in hematopoietic cell transplantation. Noted time point: recipient sample about 28 days before transplant, after cytoreduction. Data came from immunoSEQ multiplex PCR; TCRdb stores just in-frame clones and leaves some out. This table has around 21,000 clones, under 90% appearing once. The specimen comprised peripheral blood mononuclear cells, sampled before stem cell transplant. The receptors come from a man between 18 and 29 years old with biphenotypic leukemia. Some clones in this sample may be carry-over from other donors' samples.

For the CDR3, the DNA is TGTGCCAGCAGCTTTAGGCAGGGGGCGCGCGCTGAAGCTTTCTTT. This translates into CASSFRQGARAEAFF. The gene calls are TRBV11-2 and TRBJ1-1; 8 nucleotides align to TRBD1. CDR3 length: 15 amino acids. V was clipped by 3 bases and J by 6 bases; unmatched bases: 9. The germline V gene encodes CDR1 SGHAT and CDR2 FQNNGV.

The chain couples TRBV19 to TRBJ1-5; D gene uncertain. Trimming shortened V by 1 base and J by 4 bases, and 5 bases separated the two germline ends. The CDR3 is made up of 13 amino acids. Germline lookup yields CDR1 LNHDA and CDR2 SQIVND (reference sequence). CDR3 residues: CASSIGPNQPQHF. In nucleotides, the CDR3 is TGTGCCAGTAGTATAGGCCCTAATCAGCCCCAGCATTTT.

This sequence joins TRBV19 and TRBJ2-1, with 12 nucleotides matching TRBD2. The CDR3 runs to 15 residues. The ends lost 4 bases at V and 7 bases at J; junction bases unmatched: 5. Looked up from germline, CDR1 is LNHDA and CDR2 is SQIVND (reference sequence). The CDR3 DNA follows: TGTGCCAGTAGTACGCGGACTAGCGGGATTAATGAGCAGTTCTTC. As protein: CASSTRTSGINEQFF.

The chain couples TRBV6-6 to TRBJ2-7, with 12 positions matching TRBD1. Trimming removed 8 bases from V and 5 bases from J; junction bases left unmatched: 13. The germline V gene encodes CDR1 MNHNY and CDR2 SVGAGI (reference sequence). This CDR3 is built from 16 residues. CDR3: CASDSFPGTGGHEQYF. The CDR3 nucleotides read TGTGCCAGCGATTCGTTTCCCGGGACAGGGGGCCACGAGCAGTACTTC.

V gene TRBV19 combines with J gene TRBJ1-4, with a weak D call TRBD1 (5 bases). The CDR3 length is 15 residues. With 6 bases removed from V and 12 bases from J, the gap between germline ends came to 23 bases. Per the germline V gene, CDR1 is LNHDA and CDR2 is SQIVND (reference sequence). The CDR3 here is CASSTRDGAARELFF. The CDR3 DNA is TGTGCCAGTAGCACGAGAGATGGGGCAGCTCGGGAACTGTTTTTT.

The chain has TRBV7-3 and TRBJ1-1; D not resolved. With 0 bases removed from V and 5 bases from J, the gap between germline ends came to 10 bases. CDR3 length: 14 amino acids. From germline, CDR1 is SGHTA and CDR2 FQGTGA. The CDR3 here is CASSLTSSRTEAFF. The CDR3 nucleotides read TGTGCCAGCAGCTTAACTTCAAGCAGGACTGAAGCTTTCTTT.

The chain uses TRBV6-5 and TRBJ1-1, with D possibly TRBD1 on 5 matching bases. This CDR3 contains 15 residues. The germline V gene has CDR1 MNHEY and CDR2 SVGAGI. Trimming removed 5 bases at V and 3 bases at J, with 16 bases between. The CDR3 loop is CASSQTPPGYTEAFF. The DNA of the CDR3 is TGTGCCAGCAGTCAAACACCCCCAGGGTACACTGAAGCTTTCTTT.

The V and J genes are TRBV7-2 and TRBJ2-1; 11 bases line up with TRBD2. This CDR3 has 16 amino acids. Per germline, CDR1 SGHTA and CDR2 FQGNSA. Trimming cost V 2 bases and J 9 bases; bases outside gene matches: 9. DNA of the CDR3: TGTGCCAGCAGCTTACATAGCGGGGGGGCGGGTGGTGAGCAGTTCTTC. Protein product: CASSLHSGGAGGEQFF. Together with reference TRBV7-2 and TRBJ2-1, the CDR3 gives the full variable domain: GAGVSQSPSNKVTEKGKDVELRCDPISGHTALYWYRQSLGQGLEFLIYFQGNSAPDKSGLPSDRFSAERTGGSVSTLTIQRTQQEDSAVYLCASSLHSGGAGGEQFFGPGTRLTVL.

CDR3 amino acids: CASSFTPGGSNEQFF. CDR3 nucleotide sequence: TGCGCCAGCAGCTTCACACCCGGGGGTTCCAATGAGCAGTTCTTC. This sequence joins TRBV5-1 and TRBJ2-1; D is perhaps TRBD2 (6 bases). Germline V gene data show CDR1 as SGHRS and CDR2 as YFSETQ. The CDR3 spans 15 residues. The V gene lost 2 bases and the J gene lost 6 bases, with 15 bases spanning the gap.

The count of this clone is one. The CDR3 protein is CASSPGQFNYGYTF. The CDR3 DNA is TGCGCCAGCAGCCCCGGGCAGTTTAACTATGGCTACACCTTC. The chain is built from TRBV4-3 and TRBJ1-2; D is undetermined. Looked up from germline, CDR1 is LGHNA and CDR2 is YSLEER. The CDR3 totals 14 residues. Deletions cut 4 bases from V and 1 base from J, with 10 bases between.

The gene calls are TRBV6-1 and TRBJ1-3; D gene uncertain. V dropped 6 bases and J dropped 1 base, with 10 bases sitting between them. This CDR3 region has 14 residues. CDR1 and CDR2 (germline): MNHNS, SASEGT. CDR3 in DNA: TGTGCCAGCAGGGCGGGTTGGTCTGGAAACACCATATATTTT. Amino acid sequence: CASRAGWSGNTIYF.

The chain employs TRBV20-1 and TRBJ2-7, with a weak D call TRBD1 (5 bases). Trimming took off 5 bases at V and 5 bases at J, with 10 bases between the two ends. Germline V gene sequence: CDR1 DFQATT, CDR2 SNEGSKA (reference sequence). The CDR3 consists of 11 residues. CDR3 region: CSARQMNEQYF. CDR3 nucleotide sequence: TGCAGTGCTCGACAGATGAACGAGCAGTACTTC.

In regard to this clone: Other DNA sequences within the sample encode an identical CDR3. The V call is TRBV11-3, the J call TRBJ2-1; 7 nucleotides line up with TRBD2. CDR1 and CDR2 (germline): SGHNT, YENEEA. The CDR3 totals 16 residues. J was trimmed by 0 bases and V by 4 bases; bases with no gene match: 6. CDR3 coding DNA: TGTGCCAGCAGCTCCCGACTAGCCGGCTCCTACAATGAGCAGTTCTTC. Translated, it gives CASSSRLAGSYNEQFF. Full variable domain (missing parts from reference TRBV11-3 and TRBJ2-1): EAGVVQSPRYKIIEKKQPVAFWCNPISGHNTLYWYLQNLGQGPELLIRYENEEAVDDSQLPKDRFSAERLKGVDSTLKIQPAELGDSAVYLCASSSRLAGSYNEQFFGPGTRLTVL.

This clone has more than one count but fewer than ten. The J gene is TRBJ1-2, the V gene TRBV27, with D perhaps matching TRBD1 (5 bases). Trimming pared 2 bases from V and 7 bases from J, leaving 14 bases between. There are 14 residues in the CDR3. Germline lookup yields CDR1 MNHEY and CDR2 SMNVEV (reference sequence). The CDR3: CASSLRGAMSGYTF. The CDR3 nucleotides read TGTGCCAGCAGTTTAAGGGGAGCAATGAGTGGCTACACCTTC.

This sequence joins TRBV5-1 and TRBJ1-3; D is possibly TRBD1 (6 bases). The V end was cut by 1 base, the J end by 0 bases, with 17 bases between. The CDR3 runs 18 residues. Germline V gene data show CDR1 as SGHRS and CDR2 as YFSETQ. CDR3: CASSLTDRDLSSGNTIYF. The CDR3 DNA reads TGCGCCAGCAGCTTGACGGACAGAGATTTATCCTCTGGAAACACCATATATTTT.

The genes are TRBV6-5 and TRBJ2-7; D may be TRBD1 or TRBD2 (7 bases each). The length of the CDR3 is 14 residues. The V gene's germline CDR1 is MNHEY and CDR2 SVGAGI. Trimming removed 8 bases at V and 2 bases at J, with 16 bases between. Here the CDR3 DNA reads TGTGCCAGCCAAGTCCAGGGGGGGGCCTACGAGCAGTACTTC. Protein sequence: CASQVQGGAYEQYF.

This chain joins TRBV5-6 and TRBJ2-3, with D tentatively TRBD2 (6 bases). V lost 0 bases, J lost 0 bases, and 8 bases lay in between. This CDR3 region has 15 residues. Germline CDR1 and CDR2: SGHDT and YYEEEE. CDR3 protein: CASSLVSGSTDTQYF. The CDR3 nucleotides are TGTGCCAGCAGCTTGGTAAGCGGGAGCACAGATACGCAGTATTTT.

CDR3 coding DNA: TGTGCCAGCAGTCTACTACTAGCGGGGGCCCGAACTACCTACAATGAGCAGTTCTTC. It encodes CASSLLLAGARTTYNEQFF. The V gene is TRBV27, the J gene TRBJ2-1; 11 bases map to TRBD2. Germline-derived CDR1 and CDR2 are MNHEY and SMNVEV (reference sequence). With V trimmed by 5 bases and J by 2 bases, 14 bases remained unmatched. The CDR3 runs to 19 residues.

This chain links TRBV29-1 with TRBJ2-3; D unclear. This CDR3 has 13 amino acids. CDR1 and CDR2 (germline): SQVTM, ANQGSEA. Trimming removed 5 bases at V and 5 bases at J, with 14 bases between. CDR3 region: CSVNPDRVDTQYF. The DNA of the CDR3 is TGCAGCGTTAATCCAGACCGAGTAGATACGCAGTATTTT.

The chain joins TRBV30 to TRBJ1-5; D not resolved. The CDR3 has 13 residues. Trimming pared 0 bases from V and 5 bases from J, leaving 8 bases between. Germline V CDR1 and CDR2: GTSNPN, SVGIG (reference sequence). The chain's CDR3 is CAWSVSTDQPQHF. The DNA for the CDR3 is TGTGCCTGGAGTGTAAGCACCGATCAGCCCCAGCATTTT. The full variable domain, its missing parts supplied by reference TRBV30 and TRBJ1-5, is SQTIHQWPATLVQPVGSPLSLECTVEGTSNPNLYWYRQAAGRGLQLLFYSVGIGQISSEVPQNLSASRPQDRQFILSSKKLLLSDSGFYLCAWSVSTDQPQHFGDGTRLSIL.

V gene TRBV11-3 combines with J gene TRBJ2-7, with a possible D match to TRBD1 (5 bases). The V and J ends lost 0 bases and 5 bases respectively, with 11 bases between them. Germline V lookup: CDR1 SGHNT, CDR2 YENEEA. This CDR3 spans 14 amino acids. For the CDR3, the DNA is TGTGCCAGCAGCTTAGAGCTGGACATCGACGAGCAGTACTTC. It translates to CASSLELDIDEQYF.

The chain has TRBV5-1 and TRBJ1-1; D remains ambiguous. V was shortened by 5 bases and J by 4 bases, with 12 bases between the two germline ends. Germline CDR1 is SGHRS and CDR2 is YFSETQ. The CDR3 extends over 13 amino acids. The CDR3 loop reads CASSLDRPTEAFF. Written as DNA, the CDR3 is TGCGCCAGCAGTCTGGACCGGCCCACTGAAGCTTTCTTT.

The V gene is TRBV6-5, the J gene TRBJ1-5; possibly TRBD1 for D (6 bases). The CDR3 loop spans 14 amino acids. The V end was cut by 5 bases, the J end by 7 bases, with 15 bases between. Germline CDR1 MNHEY, CDR2 SVGAGI. The CDR3 DNA is TGTGCCAGCAGTGAACAGGGAGAGGAGCAGCCCCAGCATTTT. Translation gives CASSEQGEEQPQHF.

The rearrangement joins TRBV19 to TRBJ1-5; no clear D gene. Germline assignment: CDR1 LNHDA and CDR2 SQIVND (reference sequence). Trimming stripped 4 bases from V and 11 bases from J, with 24 bases between. This CDR3 has 16 amino acids. Here the CDR3 reads CASSTLLWTAGSAQHF. Written as DNA, the CDR3 is TGTGCCAGTAGTACCCTCCTTTGGACCGCGGGTTCGGCCCAGCATTTT.

The rearrangement joins TRBV20-1 to TRBJ1-2; no clear D. This CDR3 contains 11 residues. Trimming shortened V by 3 bases and J by 8 bases, and 10 bases separated the two germline ends. The V gene's germline CDR1 is DFQATT and CDR2 SNEGSKA (reference sequence). The CDR3 DNA follows: TGCAGTGCTAGGGCAGGAGAGGGCTACACCTTC. Translating it yields CSARAGEGYTF.

The J gene is TRBJ1-1, the V gene TRBV4-1; no clear D. Trimming cost V 5 bases and J 2 bases, with 6 bases left between them. This CDR3 contains 12 residues. In germline, CDR1 is MGHRA, CDR2 YSYEKL. DNA for the CDR3: TGCGCCAGCAGCAATGTCAACACTGAAGCTTTCTTT. Its protein product is CASSNVNTEAFF.

The rearrangement joins TRBV29-1 to TRBJ1-4; 7 nucleotides match TRBD1. Germline loops: CDR1 SQVTM, CDR2 ANQGSEA. The CDR3 has 11 residues. The CDR3 here is CSAEGAGKLFF. The CDR3 DNA follows: TGCAGTGCAGAGGGGGCGGGAAAACTGTTTTTT.

The chain has TRBV7-6 and TRBJ2-1; D unresolved. Deletions cut 1 base from V and 0 bases from J, with 13 bases between. This CDR3 has 17 residues. CDR1 is SGHVS and CDR2 is FNYEAQ in the germline V gene. CDR3 amino acids: CASSLDPQPSSYNEQFF. CDR3 coding DNA: TGTGCCAGCAGCTTAGACCCACAGCCGAGCTCCTACAATGAGCAGTTCTTC. Together with reference TRBV7-6 and TRBJ2-1, the CDR3 gives the full variable domain: GAGVSQSPRYKVTKRGQDVALRCDPISGHVSLYWYRQALGQGPEFLTYFNYEAQQDKSGLPNDRFSAERPEGSISTLTIQRTEQRDSAMYRCASSLDPQPSSYNEQFFGPGTRLTVL.

Details on this clone: This sample includes further DNA sequences coding for the same CDR3. The V and J genes are TRBV5-8 and TRBJ1-1; D remains unclear. The germline V gene encodes CDR1 SGHTS and CDR2 YDEGEE. The V and J ends lost 0 bases and 4 bases respectively, with 4 bases between them. The CDR3 has 12 amino acids. Here the CDR3 DNA reads TGTGCCAGCAGCTTGGTTGCCACTGAAGCTTTCTTT. It yields the protein CASSLVATEAFF. Combining the CDR3 with reference TRBV5-8 and TRBJ1-1 gives the whole variable domain EAGVTQSPTHLIKTRGQQATLRCSPISGHTSVYWYQQALGLGLQFLLWYDEGEERNRGNFPPRFSGRQFPNYSSELNVNALELEDSALYLCASSLVATEAFFGQGTRLTVV.

V usage is TRBV7-2 and J usage is TRBJ2-1; 12 nucleotides match TRBD2. The CDR3 length is 16 residues. Germline CDR1 and CDR2: SGHTA and FQGNSA. After removal of 2 bases from V and 8 bases from J, the junction contained 7 bases not matched to a gene. For the CDR3, the DNA is TGTGCCAGCAGCTTATCAACACTAGCGGGGGGTCATGAGCAGTTCTTC. It specifies CASSLSTLAGGHEQFF.

The chain uses TRBV7-9 and TRBJ2-4, with D perhaps matching TRBD2 (5 bases). Deletions cut 3 bases from V and 8 bases from J, with 11 bases between. Germline V CDR1 and CDR2: SEHNR, FQNEAQ (reference sequence). The CDR3 has 13 amino acids. The CDR3, as DNA: TGTGCCAGCAGCTTTACGGGATGGGACATTCAGTACTTC. Protein sequence: CASSFTGWDIQYF.

The chain joins TRBV7-7 to TRBJ2-2; 9 positions match TRBD1. This CDR3 has 15 amino acids. V shed 1 base and J 7 bases; nucleotides not matched to a gene: 4. CDR1 and CDR2 (germline): SSHAT, FNYEAQ (reference sequence). The CDR3 reads CASSLGGQGGGELFF. In DNA, the CDR3 is TGTGCCAGCAGCTTAGGGGGACAGGGCGGCGGGGAGCTGTTTTTT.